The clone carrying this TCR beta chain has only a few counts. TCRdb passed the 5' RACE reads through MiXCR, listing each CDR3 protein once. The sample lists roughly 550,000 distinct CDR3 sequences, over 20% occurring once. The data were obtained in a study of T-cell memory formation after mild COVID-19. J gave up 1 base and V 0 bases, and 8 bases lay outside the gene matches. Germline V gene data show CDR1 as SGHDN and CDR2 as FVKESK. The CDR3 is 20 residues long. The material sequenced was PBMCs or a T cell subset sorted from them (not recorded which). This TCR was sampled from an adult woman who had mild COVID-19 (a few samples of this study predate the infection). Cell type and time point are not known. The chain is built from TRBV14 and TRBJ2-6; 11 bases are shared with TRBD2. The CDR3 loop reads CASSQEEGTSGLSGANVLTF. For the CDR3, the DNA is TGTGCCAGCAGCCAAGAGGAAGGGACTAGCGGTCTATCTGGGGCCAACGTCCTGACTTTC.